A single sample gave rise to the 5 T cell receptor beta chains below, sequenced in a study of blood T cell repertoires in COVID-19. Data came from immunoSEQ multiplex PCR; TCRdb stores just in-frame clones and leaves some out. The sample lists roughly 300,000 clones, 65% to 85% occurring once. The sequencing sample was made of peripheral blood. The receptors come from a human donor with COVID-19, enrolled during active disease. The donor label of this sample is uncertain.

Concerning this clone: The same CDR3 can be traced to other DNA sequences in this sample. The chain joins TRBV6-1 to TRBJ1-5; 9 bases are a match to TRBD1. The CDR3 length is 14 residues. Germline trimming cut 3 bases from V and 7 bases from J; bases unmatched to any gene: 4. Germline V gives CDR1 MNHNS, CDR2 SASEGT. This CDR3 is CASSDRQGGQPQHF. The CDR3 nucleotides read TGTGCCAGCAGTGACCGACAGGGGGGCCAGCCCCAGCATTTT.

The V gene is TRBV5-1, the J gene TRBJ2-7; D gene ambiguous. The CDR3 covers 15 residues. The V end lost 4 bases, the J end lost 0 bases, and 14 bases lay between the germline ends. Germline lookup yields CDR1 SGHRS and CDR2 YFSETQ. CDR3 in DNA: TGCGCCAGCAGCCCCGCGGCCGGGTCCTCCTACGAGCAGTACTTC. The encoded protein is CASSPAAGSSYEQYF.

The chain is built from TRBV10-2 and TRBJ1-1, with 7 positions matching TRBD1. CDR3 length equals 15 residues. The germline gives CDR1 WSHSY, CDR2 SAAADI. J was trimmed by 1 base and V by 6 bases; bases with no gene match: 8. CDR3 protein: CASRAGQERNTEAFF. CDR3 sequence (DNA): TGCGCCAGCAGGGCCGGACAGGAACGGAACACTGAAGCTTTCTTT.

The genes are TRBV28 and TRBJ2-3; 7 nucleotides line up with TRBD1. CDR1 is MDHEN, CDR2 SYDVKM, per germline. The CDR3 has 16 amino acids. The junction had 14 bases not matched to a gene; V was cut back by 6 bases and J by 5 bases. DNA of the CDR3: TGTGCCAGCAGGGGGAGTAACAGGGGACGCGTAGATACGCAGTATTTT. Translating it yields CASRGSNRGRVDTQYF.

CDR3 region: CATSPGTVSSGANVLTF. The CDR3 DNA reads as TGTGCCACCTCCCCCGGGACAGTGAGCTCTGGGGCCAACGTCCTGACTTTC. The V gene is TRBV15, the J gene TRBJ2-6; 7 nucleotides line up with TRBD1. The CDR3 covers 17 residues. The germline gives CDR1 LNHNV, CDR2 YYDKDF (reference sequence). V dropped 8 bases and J dropped 0; count of bases not matched to a gene: 10.